These T cell receptor beta chains were read from a single sample in a study of CD8 T cells in Susac syndrome. TCRdb reanalysed the immunoSEQ multiplex PCR reads using MiXCR and keeps one entry per CDR3 protein. The repertoire consists of about 200,000 distinct CDR3 sequences, with 90% to 95% occurring once and the leading ten covering just under 0.095%. Sequencing was done on a sample of CD4+ T cells from PBMCs. These receptors were obtained from a human donor with multiple sclerosis. The CDR3 runs from the conserved cysteine through the conserved F or W. D genes are given only for firm matches. Some rows have no size entry. The others give once, few or many, or a class for an expanded clone.

J | D | V | size | DNA | CDR3
TRBJ2-4 | TRBD2 | TRBV10-3 | - | TGTGCCATCAGTGGGACTAGCGGGGGGGATGGAGGCATTCAGTACTTC | CAISGTSGGDGGIQYF
TRBJ2-2 | - | TRBV12-3/TRBV12-4 | once | TGTGCCAGCAGTTTTGACCCGAGAACCGGGGAGCTGTTTTTT | CASSFDPRTGELFF
TRBJ1-5 | TRBD1 | TRBV20-1 | - | TGCAGTGCTATGGGACAGGCGGAAATTCAGCCCCAGCATTTT | CSAMGQAEIQPQHF
TRBJ2-7 | - | TRBV3-1 | - | TGTGCCAGCAGCCAAAGGAACGGGGGGCTCTACGAGCAGTACTTC | CASSQRNGGLYEQYF
TRBJ2-1 | - | TRBV24-1 | - | TGTGCCACCAGTGGTCGTGGCAATGAGCAGTTCTTC | CATSGRGNEQFF
TRBJ2-1 | - | TRBV19 | - | TGTGCCAGTAGTACCTACCGACAGAACAATGAGCAGTTCTTC | CASSTYRQNNEQFF
TRBJ2-7 | TRBD1 | TRBV9 | - | TGTGCCAGCAGCGTAGGGGTCAGGGACAGGGACCCTACGGGGCAGTACTTC | CASSVGVRDRDPTGQYF
TRBJ2-3 | TRBD2 | TRBV20-1 | - | TGCAGTGCTATGGGACTAGCGGGAGTCACAGATACGCAGTATTTT | CSAMGLAGVTDTQYF
TRBJ2-7 | TRBD1 | TRBV5-4 | once | TGTGCCAGCAGCTTGAAACCGGGACAGGGGAGGCCCTACGAGCAGTACTTC | CASSLKPGQGRPYEQYF
TRBJ2-1 | - | TRBV7-2 | - | TGTGCCAGCAGCTTTAACGGCCAGGGCTACAATGAGCAGTTCTTC | CASSFNGQGYNEQFF
TRBJ2-7 | - | TRBV4-2 | once | TGTGCCAGCAGCCTCCAACTCCCAGACTTAGGTGGCGAGCAGTACTTC | CASSLQLPDLGGEQYF
TRBJ2-5 | - | TRBV11-2 | few | TGTGCCAGCAGCTTAGTAGGGCCGGGTGGAGAGACCCAGTACTTC | CASSLVGPGGETQYF
TRBJ2-7 | TRBD2 | TRBV3-1 | - | TGTGCCAGCAGCCAGAGCGGGGCCTACGAGCAGTACTTC | CASSQSGAYEQYF
TRBJ1-4 | - | TRBV30 | - | TGTGCCTGGAGTGTAGGGACGGGTAATGAAAAACTGTTTTTT | CAWSVGTGNEKLFF
TRBJ1-3 | - | TRBV9 | - | TGTGCCAGCAGCTCCCGAATTGAATGGGACTCTGGAAACACCATATATTTT | CASSSRIEWDSGNTIYF
TRBJ2-2 | - | TRBV27 | - | TGTGCCAGCAGTCCCAGCAGCGGATACACCGGGGAGCTGTTTTTT | CASSPSSGYTGELFF
TRBJ2-4 | - | TRBV28 | - | TGTGCCAGCAGTGGGCGACAGAAAAACATTCAGTACTTC | CASSGRQKNIQYF
TRBJ2-3 | - | TRBV2 | - | TGTGCCAGCATGAGGGAAACAGATACGCAGTATTTT | CASMRETDTQYF
TRBJ1-1 | - | TRBV30 | - | TGTGCCTGGAGCGGTAAGGCGGACACTGAAGCTTTCTTT | CAWSGKADTEAFF
TRBJ2-1 | - | TRBV18 | - | TGTGCCAGCTCACCACCGGGAGGCAATGTACGGGATGAGCAGTTCTTC | CASSPPGGNVRDEQFF
TRBJ2-7 | - | TRBV12-3/TRBV12-4 | - | TGTGCCAGCAGTGCCAACAGGCTCCCTTACGAGCAGTACTTC | CASSANRLPYEQYF
TRBJ1-5 | - | TRBV5-1 | - | TGCGCCAGCAGCCCGGACACCTTGGGCTCATCTCAGCCCCAGCATTTT | CASSPDTLGSSQPQHF
TRBJ1-1 | - | TRBV29-1 | - | TGCAGCGTTGAGTTCCGTCTTGCAAAAAACACTGAAGCTTTCTTT | CSVEFRLAKNTEAFF
TRBJ2-1 | TRBD1 | TRBV12-3/TRBV12-4 | once | TGTGCCAGCAGGGGGACAGAACCTTACAATGAGCAGTTCTTC | CASRGTEPYNEQFF
TRBJ2-2 | - | TRBV29-1 | - | TGCAGCCCAAAGGACACGAACACCGGGGAGCTGTTTTTT | CSPKDTNTGELFF
TRBJ2-5 | - | TRBV27 | - | TGTGCCAGCAGTTGGGGTTGGGGCCGCGGGGAAGAGACCCAGTACTTC | CASSWGWGRGEETQYF